This TCR beta chain was profiled in a study of metastatic and nonmetastatic thyroid tumors. No treatment of any kind had been given to any patient before thyroid surgery. The count of this clone is one. MiXCR reprocessed the PCR reads for TCRdb. Of about 4,600 clones detected, around a fifth appear once; the ten largest clones hold roughly 24%. The sequence came from a male donor with papillary thyroid cancer or a benign thyroid nodule (not recorded which). Some clones in this sample may be carry-over from other donors' samples. The specimen was adjacent normal tissue.

The CDR3 loop reads CSARFPGTRNTGGPLNEQYF. The DNA of the CDR3 is TGCAGTGCTAGATTTCCCGGGACAAGGAACACCGGGGGGCCCTTAAACGAGCAGTACTTC. The chain has TRBV20-1 and TRBJ2-7, with D maybe TRBD2 (7 bases). This CDR3 is built from 20 residues. Germline V lookup: CDR1 DFQATT, CDR2 SNEGSKA (reference sequence). Trimming took 2 bases from V and 5 from J, leaving 34 bases between them.